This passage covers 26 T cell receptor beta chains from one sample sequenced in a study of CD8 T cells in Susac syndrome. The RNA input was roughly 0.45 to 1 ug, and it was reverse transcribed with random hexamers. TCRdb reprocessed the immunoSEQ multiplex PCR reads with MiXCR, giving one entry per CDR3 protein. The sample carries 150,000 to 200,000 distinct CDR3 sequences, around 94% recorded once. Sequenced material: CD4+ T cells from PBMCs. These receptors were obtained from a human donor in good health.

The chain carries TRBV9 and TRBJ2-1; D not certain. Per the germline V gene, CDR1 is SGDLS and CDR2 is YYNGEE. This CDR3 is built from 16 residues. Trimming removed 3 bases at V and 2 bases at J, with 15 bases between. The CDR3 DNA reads TGTGCCAGCAGCGCCTCCCCCGCTGTTGCCTACAATGAGCAGTTCTTC. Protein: CASSASPAVAYNEQFF. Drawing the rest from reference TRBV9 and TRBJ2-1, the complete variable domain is DSGVTQTPKHLITATGQRVTLRCSPRSGDLSVYWYQQSLDQGLQFLIQYYNGEERAKGNILERFSAQQFPDLHSELNLSSLELGDSALYFCASSASPAVAYNEQFFGPGTRLTVL.

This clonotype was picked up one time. The CDR3 nucleotides are TGCAGTGCTAGAGATACAAGCTATGGCTACACCTTC. Its protein product is CSARDTSYGYTF. The rearrangement uses TRBV20-1 and TRBJ1-2; D unresolved. Trimming left V 0 bases short and J 4 bases short, with 6 bases between. CDR3 length: 12 amino acids. CDR1 is DFQATT, CDR2 SNEGSKA, per germline (reference sequence).

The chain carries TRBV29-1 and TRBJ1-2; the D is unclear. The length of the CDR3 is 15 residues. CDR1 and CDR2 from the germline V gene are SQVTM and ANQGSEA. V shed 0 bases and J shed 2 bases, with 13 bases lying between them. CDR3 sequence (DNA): TGCAGCGTTGAAGATGCAGGACGAGTCAACTATGGCTACACCTTC. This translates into CSVEDAGRVNYGYTF.

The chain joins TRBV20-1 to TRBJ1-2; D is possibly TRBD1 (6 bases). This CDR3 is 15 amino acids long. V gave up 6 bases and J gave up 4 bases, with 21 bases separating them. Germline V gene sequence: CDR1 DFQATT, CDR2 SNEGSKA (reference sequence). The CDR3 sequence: CSARPDRIVAYGYTF. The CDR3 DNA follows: TGCAGTGCCCGACCCGACAGGATCGTTGCCTATGGCTACACCTTC.

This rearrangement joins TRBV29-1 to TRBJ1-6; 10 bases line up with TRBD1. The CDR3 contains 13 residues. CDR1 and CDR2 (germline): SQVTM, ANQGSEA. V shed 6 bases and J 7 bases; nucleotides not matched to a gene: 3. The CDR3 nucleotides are TGCAGCGTGGGACAGGGGTCCAATTCACCCCTCCACTTT. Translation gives CSVGQGSNSPLHF.

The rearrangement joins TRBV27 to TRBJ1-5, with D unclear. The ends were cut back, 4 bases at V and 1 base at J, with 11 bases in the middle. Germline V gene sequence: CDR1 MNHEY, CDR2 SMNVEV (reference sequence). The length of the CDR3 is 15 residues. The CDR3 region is CASSYRGGSNQPQHF. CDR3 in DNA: TGTGCCAGCAGTTACCGGGGAGGAAGCAATCAGCCCCAGCATTTT.

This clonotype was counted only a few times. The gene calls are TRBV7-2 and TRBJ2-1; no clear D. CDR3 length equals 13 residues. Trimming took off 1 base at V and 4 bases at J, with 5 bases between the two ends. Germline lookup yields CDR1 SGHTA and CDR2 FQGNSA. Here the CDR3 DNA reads TGTGCCAGCAGCTTAGTGGGGTACAATGAGCAGTTCTTC. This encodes CASSLVGYNEQFF. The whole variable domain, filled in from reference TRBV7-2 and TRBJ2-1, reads GAGVSQSPSNKVTEKGKDVELRCDPISGHTALYWYRQSLGQGLEFLIYFQGNSAPDKSGLPSDRFSAERTGGSVSTLTIQRTQQEDSAVYLCASSLVGYNEQFFGPGTRLTVL.

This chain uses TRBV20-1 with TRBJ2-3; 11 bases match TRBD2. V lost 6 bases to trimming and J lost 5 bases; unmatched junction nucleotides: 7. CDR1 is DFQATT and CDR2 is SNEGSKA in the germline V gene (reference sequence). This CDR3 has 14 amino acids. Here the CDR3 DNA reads TGCAGTGCCTTAGCGGGGGGGCCGGAAGATACGCAGTATTTT. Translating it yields CSALAGGPEDTQYF.

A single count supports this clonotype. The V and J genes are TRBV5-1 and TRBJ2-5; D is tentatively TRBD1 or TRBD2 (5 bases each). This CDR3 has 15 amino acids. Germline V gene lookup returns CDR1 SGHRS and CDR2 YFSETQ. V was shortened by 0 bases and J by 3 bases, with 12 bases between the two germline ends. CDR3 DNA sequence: TGCGCCAGCAGCTTGGGTGGGACCTCGGAAGAGACCCAGTACTTC. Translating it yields CASSLGGTSEETQYF.

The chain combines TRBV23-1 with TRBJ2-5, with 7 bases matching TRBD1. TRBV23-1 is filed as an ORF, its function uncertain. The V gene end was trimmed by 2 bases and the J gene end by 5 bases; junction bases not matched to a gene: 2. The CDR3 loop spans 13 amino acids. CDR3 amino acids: CASSQHRGETQYF. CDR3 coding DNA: TGCGCCAGCAGTCAACACAGGGGTGAGACCCAGTACTTC.

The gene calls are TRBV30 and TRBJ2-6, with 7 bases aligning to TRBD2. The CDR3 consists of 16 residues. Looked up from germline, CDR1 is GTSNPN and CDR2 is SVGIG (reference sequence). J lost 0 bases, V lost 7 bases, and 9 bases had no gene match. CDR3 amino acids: CAYVGGGGSGANVLTF. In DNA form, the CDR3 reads TGTGCCTACGTCGGCGGGGGTGGCTCTGGGGCCAACGTCCTGACTTTC.

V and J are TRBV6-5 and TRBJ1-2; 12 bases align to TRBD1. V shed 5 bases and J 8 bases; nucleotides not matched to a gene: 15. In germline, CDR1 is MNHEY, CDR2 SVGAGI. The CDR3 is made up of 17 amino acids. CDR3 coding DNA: TGTGCCAGCAGTCACCCTGTACGGGGACAGGGGGCTGAGGGCTACACCTTC. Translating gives CASSHPVRGQGAEGYTF.

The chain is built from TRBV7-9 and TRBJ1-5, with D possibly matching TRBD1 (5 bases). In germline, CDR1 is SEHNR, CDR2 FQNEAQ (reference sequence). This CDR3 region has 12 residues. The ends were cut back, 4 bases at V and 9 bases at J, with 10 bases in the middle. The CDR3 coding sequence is TGTGCCAGCAGCTCCGGGGCTTCGCCCCAGCATTTT. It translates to CASSSGASPQHF. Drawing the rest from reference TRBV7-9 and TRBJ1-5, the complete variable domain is DTGVSQNPRHKITKRGQNVTFRCDPISEHNRLYWYRQTLGQGPEFLTYFQNEAQLEKSRLLSDRFSAERPKGSFSTLEIQRTEQGDSAMYLCASSSGASPQHFGDGTRLSIL.

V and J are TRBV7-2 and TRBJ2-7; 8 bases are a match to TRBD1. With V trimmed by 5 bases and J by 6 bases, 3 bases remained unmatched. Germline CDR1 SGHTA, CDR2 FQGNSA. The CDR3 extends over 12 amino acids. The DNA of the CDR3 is TGTGCCAGCAGCCGGACAGGGCGCGAGCAGTACTTC. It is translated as CASSRTGREQYF.

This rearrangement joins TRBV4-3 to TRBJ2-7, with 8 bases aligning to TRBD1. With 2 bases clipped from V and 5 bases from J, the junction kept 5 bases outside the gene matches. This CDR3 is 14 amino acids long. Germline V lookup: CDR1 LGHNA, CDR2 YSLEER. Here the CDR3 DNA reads TGCGCCAGCAGCCAACAAACGGACAGGGACGAGCAGTACTTC. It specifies CASSQQTDRDEQYF.

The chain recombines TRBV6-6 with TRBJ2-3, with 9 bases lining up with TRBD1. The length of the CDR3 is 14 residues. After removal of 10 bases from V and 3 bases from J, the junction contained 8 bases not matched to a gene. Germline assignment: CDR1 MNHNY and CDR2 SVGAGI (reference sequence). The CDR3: CATSDRGETDTQYF. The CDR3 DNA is TGTGCCACCAGCGACAGGGGGGAGACAGATACGCAGTATTTT.

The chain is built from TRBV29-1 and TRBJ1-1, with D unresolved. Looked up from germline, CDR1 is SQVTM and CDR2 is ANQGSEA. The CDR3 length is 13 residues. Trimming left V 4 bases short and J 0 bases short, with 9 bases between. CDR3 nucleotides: TGCAGCGTTGGGTCGAACATGAACACTGAAGCTTTCTTT. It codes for CSVGSNMNTEAFF.

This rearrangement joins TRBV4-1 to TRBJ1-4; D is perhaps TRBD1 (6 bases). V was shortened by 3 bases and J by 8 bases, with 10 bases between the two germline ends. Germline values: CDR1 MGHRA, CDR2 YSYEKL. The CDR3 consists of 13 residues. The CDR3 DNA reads TGCGCCAGCAGCCATGAGAGGGGGGAAAAACTGTTTTTT. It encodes CASSHERGEKLFF.

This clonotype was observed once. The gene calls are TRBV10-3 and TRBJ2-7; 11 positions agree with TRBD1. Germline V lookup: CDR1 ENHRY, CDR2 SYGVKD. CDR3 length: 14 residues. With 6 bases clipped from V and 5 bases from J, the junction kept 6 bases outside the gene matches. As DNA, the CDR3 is TGTGCCATCAGAGAGAGGACAGGGGGCGACGAGCAGTACTTC. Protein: CAIRERTGGDEQYF.

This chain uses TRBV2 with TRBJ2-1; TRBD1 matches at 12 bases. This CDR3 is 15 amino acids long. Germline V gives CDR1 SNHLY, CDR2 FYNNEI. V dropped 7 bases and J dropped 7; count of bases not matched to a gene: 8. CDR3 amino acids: CASTKGTGGPNEQFF. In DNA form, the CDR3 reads TGTGCCAGCACCAAAGGGACAGGGGGCCCTAATGAGCAGTTCTTC.

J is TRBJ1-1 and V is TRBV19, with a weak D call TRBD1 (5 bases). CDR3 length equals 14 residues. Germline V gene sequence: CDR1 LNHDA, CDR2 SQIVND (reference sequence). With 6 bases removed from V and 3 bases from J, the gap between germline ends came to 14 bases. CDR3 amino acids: CASSFRVGDTEAFF. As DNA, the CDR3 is TGTGCCAGTAGCTTCAGGGTTGGCGACACTGAAGCTTTCTTT.

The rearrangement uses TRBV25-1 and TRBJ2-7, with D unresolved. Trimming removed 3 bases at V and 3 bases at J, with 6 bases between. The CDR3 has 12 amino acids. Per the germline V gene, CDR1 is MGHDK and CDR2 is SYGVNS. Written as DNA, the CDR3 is TGTGCCAGCAGTGACGCTAGCTACGAGCAGTACTTC. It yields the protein CASSDASYEQYF.

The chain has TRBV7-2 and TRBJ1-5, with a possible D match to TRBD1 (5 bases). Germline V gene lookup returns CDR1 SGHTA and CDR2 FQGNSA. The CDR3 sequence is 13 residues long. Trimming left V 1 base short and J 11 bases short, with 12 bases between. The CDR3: CASSLGHTGAQHF. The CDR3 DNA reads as TGTGCCAGCAGCTTAGGCCATACAGGCGCCCAGCATTTT.

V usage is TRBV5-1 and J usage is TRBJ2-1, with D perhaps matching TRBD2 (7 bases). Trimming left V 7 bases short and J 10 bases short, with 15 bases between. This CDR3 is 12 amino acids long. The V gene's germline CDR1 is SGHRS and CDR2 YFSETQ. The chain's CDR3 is CASSGGGGEQFF. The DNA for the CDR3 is TGCGCCAGCTCCGGCGGGGGCGGAGAGCAGTTCTTC.

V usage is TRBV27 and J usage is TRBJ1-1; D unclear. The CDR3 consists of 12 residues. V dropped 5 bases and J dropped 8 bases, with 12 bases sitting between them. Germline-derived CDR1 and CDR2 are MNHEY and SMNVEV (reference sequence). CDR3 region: CASSLPQGEAFF. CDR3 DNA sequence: TGTGCCAGCAGTCTCCCCCAAGGGGAAGCTTTCTTT.

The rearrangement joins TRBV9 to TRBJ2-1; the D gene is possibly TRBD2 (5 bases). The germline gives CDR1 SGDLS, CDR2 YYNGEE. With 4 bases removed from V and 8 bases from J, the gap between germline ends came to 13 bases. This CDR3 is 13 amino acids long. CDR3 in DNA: TGTGCCAGCAGCCAACACGGCGGGTATGAGCAGTTCTTC. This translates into CASSQHGGYEQFF.